These 3 T cell receptor beta chains originate from one sample sequenced in a study of T cell responses to AZD1222 COVID-19 vaccine. The assay was immunoSEQ multiplex PCR, and TCRdb's table has in-frame clones only and misses some. Among 100,000 to 150,000 clones, roughly 93% were seen once, and the ten largest hold around 1%. The sequences come from peripheral blood, collected 28 days after the second AZD1222 dose. The receptor source for this set is an adult who received the AZD1222 COVID-19 vaccine.

The chain couples TRBV2 to TRBJ1-2; D might be TRBD1 (6 bases). V gave up 3 bases and J gave up 7 bases, with 12 bases separating them. Germline assignment: CDR1 SNHLY and CDR2 FYNNEI. The CDR3 runs to 13 residues. Here the CDR3 DNA reads TGTGCCAGCAGTGACACAGGGTTCGGTGGCTACACCTTC. Translated: CASSDTGFGGYTF.

The rearrangement uses TRBV27 and TRBJ1-5; no definite D call. The germline V and J ends were trimmed by 5 bases and 3 bases, with 8 bases remaining between them. Germline CDR1 is MNHEY and CDR2 is SMNVEV (reference sequence). There are 13 residues in the CDR3. CDR3 residues: CASSLGPNQPQHF. CDR3 sequence (DNA): TGTGCCAGCAGTCTCGGACCCAATCAGCCCCAGCATTTT.

V gene TRBV18 combines with J gene TRBJ1-4; D not certain. The germline V gene encodes CDR1 KGHSH and CDR2 LQKENI. The CDR3 is 13 amino acids. With 0 bases removed from V and 6 bases from J, the gap between germline ends came to 5 bases. The CDR3 DNA is TGTGCCAGCTCACCACCGGTTGATGAAAAACTGTTTTTT. Amino acids: CASSPPVDEKLFF.